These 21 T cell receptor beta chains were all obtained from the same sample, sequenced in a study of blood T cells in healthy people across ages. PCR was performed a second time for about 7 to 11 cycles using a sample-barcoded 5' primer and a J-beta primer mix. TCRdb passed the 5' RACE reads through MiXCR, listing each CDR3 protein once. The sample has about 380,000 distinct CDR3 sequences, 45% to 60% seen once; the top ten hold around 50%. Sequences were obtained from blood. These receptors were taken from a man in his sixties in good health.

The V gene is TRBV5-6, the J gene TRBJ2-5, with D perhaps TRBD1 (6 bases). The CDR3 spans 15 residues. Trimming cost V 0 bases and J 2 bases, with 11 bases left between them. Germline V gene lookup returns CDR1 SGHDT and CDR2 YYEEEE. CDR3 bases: TGTGCCAGCAGCTTGGTTGCGACAGGACAAGAGACCCAGTACTTC. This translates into CASSLVATGQETQYF.

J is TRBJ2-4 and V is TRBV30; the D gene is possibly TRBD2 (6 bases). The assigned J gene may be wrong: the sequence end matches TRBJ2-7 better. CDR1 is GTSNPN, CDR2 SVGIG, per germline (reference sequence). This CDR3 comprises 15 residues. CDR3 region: CACLGSDSFPYEQYF. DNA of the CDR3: TGTGCCTGTCTCGGGAGCGACTCTTTTCCCTACGAGCAGTACTTC.

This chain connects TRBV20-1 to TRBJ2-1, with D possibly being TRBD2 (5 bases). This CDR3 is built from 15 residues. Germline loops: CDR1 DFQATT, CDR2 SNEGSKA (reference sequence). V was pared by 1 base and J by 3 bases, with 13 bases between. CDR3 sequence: CSARAGISHYNEQFF. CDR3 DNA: TGCAGTGCTAGAGCCGGGATTTCACACTACAATGAGCAGTTCTTC.

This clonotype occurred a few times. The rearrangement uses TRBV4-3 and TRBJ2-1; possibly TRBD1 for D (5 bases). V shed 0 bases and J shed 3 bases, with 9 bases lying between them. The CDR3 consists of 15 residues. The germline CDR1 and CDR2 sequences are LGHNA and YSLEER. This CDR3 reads CASSQEGVGYNEQFF. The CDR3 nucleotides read TGCGCCAGCAGCCAAGAAGGGGTCGGCTACAATGAGCAGTTCTTC.

In DNA form, the CDR3 reads TGTGCCAGCAGTTTACCATCCGGGACAGGGTTCTACAATGAGCAGTTCTTC. It translates to CASSLPSGTGFYNEQFF. V gene TRBV27 combines with J gene TRBJ2-1, with 9 bases aligning to TRBD1. V was pared by 2 bases and J by 3 bases, with 8 bases of the junction left unmatched. The CDR3 runs to 17 residues. In germline, CDR1 is MNHEY, CDR2 SMNVEV (reference sequence).

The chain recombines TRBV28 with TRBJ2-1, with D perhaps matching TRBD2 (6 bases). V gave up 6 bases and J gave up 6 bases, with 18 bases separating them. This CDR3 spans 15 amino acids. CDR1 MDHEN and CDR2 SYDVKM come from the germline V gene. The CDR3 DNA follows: TGTGCCAGCAGGGTGAGACGGGAGATCCCCAATGAGCAGTTCTTC. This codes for CASRVRREIPNEQFF.

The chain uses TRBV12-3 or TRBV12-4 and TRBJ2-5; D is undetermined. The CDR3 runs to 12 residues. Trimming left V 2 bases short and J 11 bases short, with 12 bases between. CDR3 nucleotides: TGTGCCAGCAGTTTAATCCGCTTAGAGCAGTACTTC. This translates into CASSLIRLEQYF.

The CDR3, as DNA: TGTGCCAGCAGCCACCGGACAGGGGGGACTGAAGCTTTCTTT. It translates to CASSHRTGGTEAFF. This chain links TRBV12-3 or TRBV12-4 with TRBJ1-1; the match to TRBD1 covers 10 bases. CDR3 size: 14 residues. J gave up 5 bases and V 6 bases, and 6 bases lay outside the gene matches.

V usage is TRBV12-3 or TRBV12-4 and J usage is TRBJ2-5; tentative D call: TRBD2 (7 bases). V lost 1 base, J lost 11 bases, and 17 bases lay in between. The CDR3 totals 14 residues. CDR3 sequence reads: CASSLDLEGGVQYF. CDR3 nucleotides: TGTGCCAGCAGTTTAGATCTTGAGGGGGGGGTGCAGTACTTC.

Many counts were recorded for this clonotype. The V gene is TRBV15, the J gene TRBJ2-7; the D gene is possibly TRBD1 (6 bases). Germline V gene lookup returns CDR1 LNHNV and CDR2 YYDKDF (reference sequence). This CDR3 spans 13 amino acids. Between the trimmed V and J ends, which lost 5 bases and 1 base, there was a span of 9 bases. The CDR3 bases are TGTGCCACCAGCCCAGGGGATTCCTACGAGCAGTACTTC. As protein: CATSPGDSYEQYF.

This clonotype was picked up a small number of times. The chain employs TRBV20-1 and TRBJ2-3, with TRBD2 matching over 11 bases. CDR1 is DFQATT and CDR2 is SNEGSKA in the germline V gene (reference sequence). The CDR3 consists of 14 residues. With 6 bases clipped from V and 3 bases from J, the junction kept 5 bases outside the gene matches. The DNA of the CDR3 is TGCAGTGCCGACTCTAGCGGGAGGACAGATACGCAGTATTTT. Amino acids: CSADSSGRTDTQYF.

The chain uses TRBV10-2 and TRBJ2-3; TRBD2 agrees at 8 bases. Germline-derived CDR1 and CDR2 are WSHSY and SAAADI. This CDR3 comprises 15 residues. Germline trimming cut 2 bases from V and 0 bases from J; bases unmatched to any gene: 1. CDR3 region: CASSEIAGSTDTQYF. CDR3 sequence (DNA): TGCGCCAGCAGTGAGATAGCGGGGAGCACAGATACGCAGTATTTT.

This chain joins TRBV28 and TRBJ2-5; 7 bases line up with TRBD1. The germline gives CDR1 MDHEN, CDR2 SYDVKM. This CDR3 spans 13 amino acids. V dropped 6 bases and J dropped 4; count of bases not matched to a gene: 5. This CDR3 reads CASRTQGSETQYF. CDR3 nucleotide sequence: TGTGCCAGCAGGACACAGGGGTCAGAGACCCAGTACTTC.

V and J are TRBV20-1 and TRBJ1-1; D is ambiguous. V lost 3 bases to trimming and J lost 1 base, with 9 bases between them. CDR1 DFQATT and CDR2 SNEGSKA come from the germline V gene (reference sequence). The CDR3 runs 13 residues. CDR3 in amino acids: CSASAAKNTEAFF. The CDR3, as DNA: TGCAGTGCTAGCGCAGCGAAGAACACTGAAGCTTTCTTT.

The CDR3 DNA follows: TGCAGTGCTGGCCCCCCCGGACAGGGTAACTACGAGCAGTACTTC. Amino acid sequence: CSAGPPGQGNYEQYF. The chain combines TRBV20-1 with TRBJ2-7; 8 nucleotides agree with TRBD1. Germline CDR1 is DFQATT and CDR2 is SNEGSKA (reference sequence). J lost 3 bases, V lost 5 bases, and 12 bases had no gene match. This CDR3 spans 15 amino acids.

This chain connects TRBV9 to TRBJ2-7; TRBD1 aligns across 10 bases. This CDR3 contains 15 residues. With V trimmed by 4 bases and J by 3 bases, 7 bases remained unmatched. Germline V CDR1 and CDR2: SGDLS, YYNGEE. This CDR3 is CASSPGGQGLYEQYF. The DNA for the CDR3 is TGTGCCAGCAGCCCGGGGGGACAGGGGCTCTACGAGCAGTACTTC. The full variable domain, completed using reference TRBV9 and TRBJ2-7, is DSGVTQTPKHLITATGQRVTLRCSPRSGDLSVYWYQQSLDQGLQFLIQYYNGEERAKGNILERFSAQQFPDLHSELNLSSLELGDSALYFCASSPGGQGLYEQYFGPGTRLTVT.

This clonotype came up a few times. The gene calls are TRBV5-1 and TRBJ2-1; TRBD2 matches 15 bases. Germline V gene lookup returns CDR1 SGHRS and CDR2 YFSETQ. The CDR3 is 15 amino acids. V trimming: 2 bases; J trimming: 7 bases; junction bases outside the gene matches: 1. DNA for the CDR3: TGCGCCAGCAGCTTTGGACTAGCGGGAGGGAATGAGCAGTTCTTC. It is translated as CASSFGLAGGNEQFF.

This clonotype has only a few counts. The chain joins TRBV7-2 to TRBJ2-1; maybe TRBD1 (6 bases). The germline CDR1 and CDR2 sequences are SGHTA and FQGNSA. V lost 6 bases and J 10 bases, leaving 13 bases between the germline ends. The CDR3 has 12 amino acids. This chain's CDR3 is CASRKGEGEQFF. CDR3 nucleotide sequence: TGTGCCAGCAGGAAGGGGGAAGGGGAGCAGTTCTTC.

For the CDR3, the DNA is TGTGCCAGCAGCCACAGCGGGAGGGGAAGCTACGAGCAGTACTTC. It codes for CASSHSGRGSYEQYF. The chain has TRBV3-1 and TRBJ2-7; 10 bases are shared with TRBD2. The V segment lost 3 bases and the J segment 3 bases; nucleotides outside the gene matches: 5. This CDR3 comprises 15 residues. Germline V lookup: CDR1 LGHDT, CDR2 YNNKEL (reference sequence).

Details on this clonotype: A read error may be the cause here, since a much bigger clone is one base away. The CDR3 bases are TGTGCCATCAGTGAGGTAGCGGGGGCATACAATGAGCAGTTCTTC. Its translation is CAISEVAGAYNEQFF. The rearrangement uses TRBV10-3 and TRBJ2-1; 9 positions agree with TRBD2. Per the germline V gene, CDR1 is ENHRY and CDR2 is SYGVKD. The CDR3 contains 15 residues. After removal of 2 bases from V and 4 bases from J, the junction contained 3 bases not matched to a gene.

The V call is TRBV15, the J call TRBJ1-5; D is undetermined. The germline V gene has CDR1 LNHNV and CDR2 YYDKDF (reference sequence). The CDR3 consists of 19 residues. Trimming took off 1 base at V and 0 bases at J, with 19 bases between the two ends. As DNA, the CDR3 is TGTGCCACCAGCAGAGGACGGATTGGCGAAGGAAATAGCAATCAGCCCCAGCATTTT. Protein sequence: CATSRGRIGEGNSNQPQHF.